These 27 T cell receptor beta chains were sequenced from one sample in a study of cytomegalovirus exposure and HLA in healthy donors. Clones were sequenced by immunoSEQ multiplex PCR, and TCRdb holds only the in-frame ones, with some missing. There are tens of thousands of clones in the sample; approximately 95% occur only once, and 0.69% lies in the top ten. The sequenced sample was PBMCs. These receptors all stem from a woman younger than 35 in good health and CMV-seronegative.

The V call is TRBV20-1, the J call TRBJ1-2; the D gene is possibly TRBD1 (6 bases). V lost 3 bases and J 8 bases, leaving 7 bases between the germline ends. CDR1 and CDR2 from the germline V gene are DFQATT and SNEGSKA (reference sequence). The CDR3 spans 10 residues. The CDR3 region has the DNA TGCAGTGCTAGGCAGGGGGGCTACACCTTC. This codes for CSARQGGYTF.

A single count supports this clone. The chain links TRBV27 to TRBJ2-7, with 7 bases lining up with TRBD1. Germline assignment: CDR1 MNHEY and CDR2 SMNVEV (reference sequence). This CDR3 is built from 13 residues. Trimming at V came to 6 bases and at J to 2 bases, leaving 4 bases not matched to a gene. As DNA, the CDR3 is TGTGCCAGCAGCACAGGGGCGGCCTACGAGCAGTACTTC. It specifies CASSTGAAYEQYF.

The rearrangement joins TRBV7-2 to TRBJ2-3; 10 bases align to TRBD2. V lost 3 bases and J lost 2; bases outside the gene matches: 5. Germline V gene data show CDR1 as SGHTA and CDR2 as FQGNSA. The CDR3 loop spans 16 amino acids. CDR3 nucleotide sequence: TGTGCCAGCAGCTTGCGGCTAGCGGGGGTCACAGATACGCAGTATTTT. Translated, it gives CASSLRLAGVTDTQYF.

This rearrangement joins TRBV28 to TRBJ1-4; weak D call: TRBD1 (5 bases). Trimming took 5 bases from V and 0 from J, leaving 10 bases between them. The V gene's germline CDR1 is MDHEN and CDR2 SYDVKM. The CDR3 contains 15 residues. This CDR3 is CASSPPGTTNEKLFF. For the CDR3, the DNA is TGTGCCAGCAGTCCGCCAGGGACAACTAATGAAAAACTGTTTTTT. The complete variable domain, with remaining parts taken from reference TRBV28 and TRBJ1-4, reads DVKVTQSSRYLVKRTGEKVFLECVQDMDHENMFWYRQDPGLGLRLIYFSYDVKMKEKGDIPEGYSVSREKKERFSLILESASTNQTSMYLCASSPPGTTNEKLFFGSGTQLSVL.

V gene TRBV12-5 combines with J gene TRBJ2-5; weak D call: TRBD2 (6 bases). Germline CDR1 is LGHNT and CDR2 is FRNRAP. V was cut by 1 base and J by 5 bases, with 17 bases left in between. CDR3 length: 16 residues. For the CDR3, the DNA is TGTGCTAGTGGTTTGGGGCAGCTCCCCGGAGGGGAGACCCAGTACTTC. This gives the protein CASGLGQLPGGETQYF.

The chain uses TRBV7-2 and TRBJ1-1; 7 bases align to TRBD1. The CDR3 extends over 14 amino acids. Trimming cost V 1 base and J 7 bases; bases outside gene matches: 6. Germline loops: CDR1 SGHTA, CDR2 FQGNSA. The DNA for the CDR3 is TGTGCCAGCAGCTTAGAAATGCAGGGGGGTGAAGCTTTCTTT. Translation: CASSLEMQGGEAFF.

This clone occurred once. V usage is TRBV6-5 and J usage is TRBJ2-1, with TRBD2 matching 7 bases. Germline CDR1 MNHEY, CDR2 SVGAGI. CDR3 length: 15 amino acids. The V gene end was trimmed by 6 bases and the J gene end by 5 bases; junction bases not matched to a gene: 10. The DNA for the CDR3 is TGTGCCAGCAGGCTGAGACTAGCAGCAGACAATGAGCAGTTCTTC. This translates into CASRLRLAADNEQFF.

This rearrangement joins TRBV5-1 to TRBJ1-1; no clear D gene. The V gene lost 4 bases and the J gene lost 0 bases, with 10 bases spanning the gap. The germline CDR1 and CDR2 sequences are SGHRS and YFSETQ. The CDR3 runs 14 residues. For the CDR3, the DNA is TGCGCCAGCAGCACTACAACCATGAACACTGAAGCTTTCTTT. Protein sequence: CASSTTTMNTEAFF. The full variable domain, in which reference TRBV5-1 and TRBJ1-1 provide the parts outside the CDR3, is KAGVTQTPRYLIKTRGQQVTLSCSPISGHRSVSWYQQTPGQGLQFLFEYFSETQRNKGNFPGRFSGRQFSNSRSEMNVSTLELGDSALYLCASSTTTMNTEAFFGQGTRLTVV.

The V and J genes are TRBV9 and TRBJ2-5; 7 bases are shared with TRBD2. CDR1 and CDR2 from the germline V gene are SGDLS and YYNGEE. The CDR3 runs to 12 residues. Trimming took 0 bases from V and 7 from J; bases not matched to a gene: 0. CDR3 bases: TGTGCCAGCAGCGTAGGCGGGGGGACCCAGTACTTC. The encoded protein is CASSVGGGTQYF.

The rearrangement joins TRBV19 to TRBJ1-5; 7 positions match TRBD1. The CDR3 is made up of 14 amino acids. With V trimmed by 10 bases and J by 0 bases, 6 bases remained unmatched. Germline V gene sequence: CDR1 LNHDA, CDR2 SQIVND (reference sequence). The CDR3 loop reads CAMGQSHSNQPQHF. The DNA of the CDR3 is TGTGCCATGGGACAGTCGCATAGCAATCAGCCCCAGCATTTT.

V gene TRBV27 combines with J gene TRBJ1-1; 7 bases align to TRBD1. The CDR3 runs to 14 residues. V trimming: 4 bases; J trimming: 11 bases; junction bases outside the gene matches: 13. The V gene's germline CDR1 is MNHEY and CDR2 SMNVEV (reference sequence). In DNA, the CDR3 is TGTGCCAGCAGTTCTCCCCCCGAGACAGGGCGTGCTTTCTTT. Translating it yields CASSSPPETGRAFF.

The V and J genes are TRBV4-3 and TRBJ2-3; tentatively, D is TRBD1 (5 bases). The germline gives CDR1 LGHNA, CDR2 YSLEER. This CDR3 spans 17 amino acids. Trimming cost V 0 bases and J 2 bases, with 15 bases left between them. The CDR3 loop is CASSQEIGRGPTDTQYF. CDR3 in DNA: TGCGCCAGCAGCCAAGAGATCGGAAGGGGTCCCACAGATACGCAGTATTTT.

J is TRBJ2-3 and V is TRBV5-1; TRBD2 matches 7 bases. V lost 0 bases and J lost 5; bases outside the gene matches: 6. CDR1 and CDR2 (germline): SGHRS, YFSETQ. This CDR3 spans 15 amino acids. CDR3: CASSLVGLVVDTQYF. The CDR3 DNA is TGCGCCAGCAGCTTGGTAGGACTAGTGGTAGATACGCAGTATTTT.

The chain uses TRBV28 and TRBJ1-2; D perhaps matches TRBD1 (6 bases). V was pared by 2 bases and J by 4 bases, with 14 bases between. The CDR3 contains 15 residues. CDR1 and CDR2 from the germline V gene are MDHEN and SYDVKM. CDR3 bases: TGTGCCAGCAGTTTAACCTTCGACAGGACCTATGGCTACACCTTC. Its translation: CASSLTFDRTYGYTF.

The sample holds one count of this clone. This chain connects TRBV6-5 to TRBJ2-3; 8 nucleotides match TRBD1. The trim removed 4 bases at V and 0 bases at J, leaving 6 bases unmatched. CDR3 size: 16 residues. The germline V gene has CDR1 MNHEY and CDR2 SVGAGI. In nucleotides, the CDR3 is TGTGCCAGCAGTTCCCGGACAGGGCAGAGCACAGATACGCAGTATTTT. It yields the protein CASSSRTGQSTDTQYF.

This chain connects TRBV5-1 to TRBJ2-5; TRBD2 agrees at 12 bases. CDR3 length: 18 amino acids. Looked up from germline, CDR1 is SGHRS and CDR2 is YFSETQ. V lost 0 bases to trimming and J lost 4 bases; unmatched junction nucleotides: 10. The CDR3 coding sequence is TGCGCCAGCAGCTTGGCCTCCCCCCTAGCGGGGGGGCCAGAGACCCAGTACTTC. This encodes CASSLASPLAGGPETQYF. Variable domain in full (rest from reference TRBV5-1 and TRBJ2-5): KAGVTQTPRYLIKTRGQQVTLSCSPISGHRSVSWYQQTPGQGLQFLFEYFSETQRNKGNFPGRFSGRQFSNSRSEMNVSTLELGDSALYLCASSLASPLAGGPETQYFGPGTRLLVL.

The chain joins TRBV7-9 to TRBJ2-7; D possibly corresponds to TRBD1 (6 bases). V gave up 5 bases and J gave up 5 bases, with 19 bases separating them. This CDR3 region has 15 residues. Germline CDR1 is SEHNR and CDR2 is FQNEAQ (reference sequence). CDR3 in DNA: TGTGCCAGCAGCCCGCCCGACAGGTTTGGACACGAGCAGTACTTC. Amino acids: CASSPPDRFGHEQYF.

The chain links TRBV7-9 to TRBJ1-5; D is unresolved. CDR1 and CDR2 (germline): SEHNR, FQNEAQ (reference sequence). V gave up 5 bases and J gave up 6 bases, with 23 bases separating them. CDR3 length: 17 amino acids. CDR3 sequence: CASSAGVSLGGFQPQHF. In nucleotides, the CDR3 is TGTGCCAGCAGCGCGGGTGTCAGCCTCGGCGGGTTTCAGCCCCAGCATTTT.

This sequence joins TRBV25-1 and TRBJ2-2, with a possible D match to TRBD1 (6 bases). The CDR3 has 13 residues. The V and J ends lost 6 bases and 6 bases respectively, with 11 bases between them. CDR1 is MGHDK and CDR2 is SYGVNS in the germline V gene. The CDR3 here is CASSSGAAGELFF. Here the CDR3 DNA reads TGTGCCAGCAGCTCAGGGGCGGCCGGGGAGCTGTTTTTT. Together with reference TRBV25-1 and TRBJ2-2, the CDR3 gives the full variable domain: EADIYQTPRYLVIGTGKKITLECSQTMGHDKMYWYQQDPGMELHLIHYSYGVNSTEKGDLSSESTVSRIRTEHFPLTLESARPSHTSQYLCASSSGAAGELFFGEGSRLTVL.

This clone was observed once. The chain employs TRBV7-8 and TRBJ2-5, with a tentative D call TRBD1 (7 bases). The CDR3 sequence is 20 residues long. Looked up from germline, CDR1 is SGHVS and CDR2 is FQNEAQ. V was pared by 1 base and J by 9 bases, with 33 bases between. DNA for the CDR3: TGTGCCAGCAGCTTAGTTGTCGGGTGGGAGGACAGGCGTTCAAAAGGGGCCCAGTACTTC. Translating it yields CASSLVVGWEDRRSKGAQYF.

The V and J genes are TRBV27 and TRBJ1-2; D remains ambiguous. Trimming removed 3 bases at V and 4 bases at J, with 15 bases between. The CDR3 runs to 15 residues. Looked up from germline, CDR1 is MNHEY and CDR2 is SMNVEV (reference sequence). CDR3 amino acids: CASSFSGGRIYGYTF. CDR3 DNA sequence: TGTGCCAGCAGTTTCTCCGGAGGAAGGATCTATGGCTACACCTTC.

The chain joins TRBV4-3 to TRBJ2-2; 10 nucleotides align to TRBD1. J was trimmed by 6 bases and V by 0 bases; bases with no gene match: 4. This CDR3 is 16 amino acids long. Germline CDR1 LGHNA, CDR2 YSLEER. This CDR3 is CASSQETGTGAGELFF. The CDR3 nucleotides read TGCGCCAGCAGCCAAGAGACCGGGACAGGGGCCGGGGAGCTGTTTTTT.

V is TRBV4-1 and J is TRBJ2-7, with TRBD2 identical over 10 bases. Losses at the gene ends were 1 base for V and 1 base for J; bases not matched to a gene: 4. The CDR3 has 16 residues. The germline CDR1 and CDR2 sequences are MGHRA and YSYEKL. CDR3 nucleotide sequence: TGCGCCAGCAGCCAAGGGTCTAGCGGGGGTTCCTACGAGCAGTACTTC. It is translated as CASSQGSSGGSYEQYF.

CDR3 DNA: TGTGCCAGCAGCCAAGTGGCTAGCGGGGGAGGCGCAGATACGCAGTATTTT. Protein product: CASSQVASGGGADTQYF. The rearrangement links TRBV4-2 to TRBJ2-3; 10 positions match TRBD2. Germline CDR1 LGHNA, CDR2 YNFKEQ. This CDR3 contains 17 residues. V lost 1 base and J lost 4; bases outside the gene matches: 8.

V gene TRBV19 combines with J gene TRBJ2-2; unclear D gene. CDR3 length: 14 residues. Germline-derived CDR1 and CDR2 are LNHDA and SQIVND (reference sequence). The germline V and J ends were trimmed by 1 base and 1 base, with 4 bases remaining between them. The CDR3 region is CASSIGQNTGELFF. CDR3 DNA: TGTGCCAGTAGTATAGGACAGAACACCGGGGAGCTGTTTTTT.

This clone was counted once. The chain carries TRBV9 and TRBJ2-5; 11 bases align to TRBD2. This CDR3 has 18 amino acids. With V trimmed by 0 bases and J by 6 bases, 13 bases remained unmatched. Germline V gene data show CDR1 as SGDLS and CDR2 as YYNGEE. CDR3 sequence: CASSVEGFSGGERKTQYF. CDR3 bases: TGTGCCAGCAGCGTAGAGGGGTTTAGCGGGGGGGAAAGAAAGACCCAGTACTTC.

The genes are TRBV5-4 and TRBJ1-1; a possible D gene is TRBD1 (6 bases). CDR3 length: 15 residues. The V gene lost 7 bases and the J gene lost 4 bases, with 20 bases spanning the gap. The germline CDR1 and CDR2 sequences are SGHNT and YYREEE (reference sequence). The CDR3 reads CASATQGGGSTEAFF. The CDR3 DNA is TGTGCCAGCGCGACCCAGGGAGGGGGGAGCACTGAAGCTTTCTTT.